A single sample is the source of the 6 T cell receptor beta chains below, sequenced in a study of T cells in Graves' hyperthyroidism and ophthalmopathy (dated by TCRdb to 2018 to 2020). The protocol used for the library was multiplex PCR. Sequencing was carried out with an Illumina HiSeq 2000. Amplification of TCR beta CDR3 regions was carried out from RNA transcripts. The first round of RT-PCR for the TCR CDR3 was performed with the HTBI primer set and the Qiagen OneStep RT-PCR kit. TCRdb reworked the public reads: Q25 trimming with fastp, MiXCR clone assembly, productive beta chains retained. Under each unique CDR3 protein, matching rows form one entry showing the most common genes and DNA. For this sample there are 550,000 to 600,000 distinct CDR3 sequences; 14% appear just once. Roughly 7.1% of the sample lies in the top ten. The specimen was blood. These receptors were obtained from a woman between 18 and 29 years old with Graves' ophthalmopathy.

This clonotype has ten or more counts. The genes are TRBV11-2 and TRBJ2-1, with D perhaps given as TRBD1 or TRBD2 (6 bases each). V shed 5 bases and J shed 6 bases, with 8 bases lying between them. In germline, CDR1 is SGHAT, CDR2 FQNNGV. The CDR3 loop spans 12 amino acids. The CDR3 sequence is CASSRGLNEQFF. In DNA form, the CDR3 reads TGTGCCAGCAGCCGGGGGCTCAATGAGCAGTTCTTC.

On this clonotype: Its ends do not fully match the called genes, so a read error is possible. This chain uses TRBV20-1 with TRBJ1-1; 7 bases agree with TRBD1. The CDR3 runs 15 residues. From germline, CDR1 is DFQATT and CDR2 SNEGSKA (reference sequence). Written as DNA, the CDR3 is TGCAGTGCTAGAGAGAACGACAGGGCTTGGACTGAAACTTTCTTT. This sequence encodes CSARENDRAWTETFF.

This clonotype was seen at least ten times. The gene calls are TRBV11-2 and TRBJ1-1; D gene ambiguous. Germline-derived CDR1 and CDR2 are SGHAT and FQNNGV. There are 17 residues in the CDR3. V dropped 1 base and J dropped 0 bases, with 15 bases sitting between them. The CDR3, as DNA: TGTGCCAGCAGCTTAGTGCTCAGAACCGCGATGAACACTGAAGCTTTCTTT. Translation: CASSLVLRTAMNTEAFF.

The J gene is TRBJ2-1, the V gene TRBV7-2, with D uncertain. The ends were cut back, 0 bases at V and 14 bases at J, with 17 bases in the middle. The CDR3 contains 14 residues. The germline V gene has CDR1 SGHTA and CDR2 FQGNSA. CDR3 protein: CASSLASVANSEFF. CDR3 nucleotide sequence: TGTGCCAGCAGCTTAGCAAGTGTCGCCAATTCGGAGTTCTTC.

The sample holds many counts of this clonotype. The rearrangement joins TRBV7-2 to TRBJ2-1; no definite D call. Trimming pared 1 base from V and 5 bases from J, leaving 12 bases between. Germline V lookup: CDR1 SGHTA, CDR2 FQGNSA. The CDR3 is 15 residues long. CDR3 nucleotide sequence: TGTGCCAGCAGCTTAGTCTTGTTAGCAGACAATGAGCAGTTCTTC. Translating gives CASSLVLLADNEQFF.

The genes are TRBV28 and TRBJ1-2; D not certain. V was shortened by 4 bases and J by 4 bases, with 16 bases between the two germline ends. There are 15 residues in the CDR3. Looked up from germline, CDR1 is MDHEN and CDR2 is SYDVKM. The CDR3 nucleotides read TGTGCCAGCAGTTATTCGCTTCAGAGGAGCTATGGCTACACCTTC. It translates to CASSYSLQRSYGYTF.